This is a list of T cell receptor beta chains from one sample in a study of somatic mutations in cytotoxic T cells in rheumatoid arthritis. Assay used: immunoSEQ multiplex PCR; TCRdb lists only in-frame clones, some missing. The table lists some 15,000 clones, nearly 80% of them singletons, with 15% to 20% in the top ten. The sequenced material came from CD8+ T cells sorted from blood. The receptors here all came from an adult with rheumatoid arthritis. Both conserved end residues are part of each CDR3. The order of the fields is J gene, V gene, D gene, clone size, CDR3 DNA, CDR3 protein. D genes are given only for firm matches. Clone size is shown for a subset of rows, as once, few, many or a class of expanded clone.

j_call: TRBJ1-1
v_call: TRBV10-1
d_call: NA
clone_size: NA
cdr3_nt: TGCGCCAGCAGGACAGGACCGGGGACTGAAGCTTTCTTT
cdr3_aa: CASRTGPGTEAFF

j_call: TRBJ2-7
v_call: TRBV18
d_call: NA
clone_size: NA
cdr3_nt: TGTGCCAGCTCACCCCGGGACAAGAGCTCCTACGAGCAGTACTTC
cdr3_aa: CASSPRDKSSYEQYF

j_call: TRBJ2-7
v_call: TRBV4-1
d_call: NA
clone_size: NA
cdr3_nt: TGCGCCAGCAGCCAAGTCGTTGGGGGGTACGAGCAGTACTTC
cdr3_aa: CASSQVVGGYEQYF

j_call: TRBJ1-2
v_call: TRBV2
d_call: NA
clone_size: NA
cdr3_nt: TGTGCCAGCAGTTCTTACGCTAGCGACTGGGCGGGCTACACCTTC
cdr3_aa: CASSSYASDWAGYTF

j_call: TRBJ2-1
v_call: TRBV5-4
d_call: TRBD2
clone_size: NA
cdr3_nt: TGTGCCAGCAGCTATCTAGCGGGGGGGCCTAATGAGCAGTTCTTC
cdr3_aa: CASSYLAGGPNEQFF

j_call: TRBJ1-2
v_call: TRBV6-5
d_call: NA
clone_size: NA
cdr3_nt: TGTGCCAGCAGTTACCAGCCCGACCGAACTGACTATGGCTACACCTTC
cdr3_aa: CASSYQPDRTDYGYTF

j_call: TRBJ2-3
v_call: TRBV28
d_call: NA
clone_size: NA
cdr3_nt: TGTGCCAGCAGTTTATGGGGCGGCCGCACAGATACGCAGTATTTT
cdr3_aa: CASSLWGGRTDTQYF

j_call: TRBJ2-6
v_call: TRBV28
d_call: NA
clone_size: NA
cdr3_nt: TGTGCCAGCAGTTTAGTGGGCTCTGGGGCCAACGTCCTGACTTTC
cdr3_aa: CASSLVGSGANVLTF

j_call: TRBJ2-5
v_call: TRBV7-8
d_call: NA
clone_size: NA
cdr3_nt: TGTGCCAGCAGCTTAGTGGGGACGGTCCAAGAGACCCAGTACTTC
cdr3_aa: CASSLVGTVQETQYF

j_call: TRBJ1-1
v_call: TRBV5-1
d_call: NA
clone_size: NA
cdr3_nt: TGCGCCAGCAGCTTGGCCAAGGGTTTCACTGAAGCTTTCTTT
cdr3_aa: CASSLAKGFTEAFF

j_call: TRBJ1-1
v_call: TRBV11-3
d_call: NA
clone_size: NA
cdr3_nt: TGTGCCAGCAGCTTAGTGGGTAGAGCTGAAGCTTTCTTT
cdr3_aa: CASSLVGRAEAFF

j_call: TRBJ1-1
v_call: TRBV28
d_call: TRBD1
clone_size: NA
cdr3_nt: TGTGCCAGCTACCCAGCTAGGGGACAGTGGTACGCTGAAGCTTTCTTT
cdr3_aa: CASYPARGQWYAEAFF

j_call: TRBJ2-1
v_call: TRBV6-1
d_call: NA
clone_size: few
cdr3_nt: TGTGCCAGCAGTGAAGCAGGAGGTTACAATGAGCAGTTCTTC
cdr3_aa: CASSEAGGYNEQFF